Shown below are 25 T cell receptor beta chains from a single sample sequenced in a study of T cell clonotyping in hematopoietic cell transplantation. The table came from immunoSEQ multiplex PCR; TCRdb's copy has only in-frame clones and leaves some out. Of tens of thousands of clones detected, about 85% appear once; the ten largest clones hold roughly 3.1%. As to time point: recipient sample about 28 days before transplant, after cytoreduction. Specimen: peripheral blood mononuclear cells, collected before stem cell transplant. These receptors came from a man in his sixties with acute myeloid leukemia. Some clones in this sample may be carry-over from other donors' samples.

This chain uses TRBV6-5 with TRBJ1-3; 11 nucleotides align to TRBD1. The CDR3 spans 15 residues. Trimming at V came to 5 bases and at J to 2 bases, leaving 2 bases not matched to a gene. CDR1 and CDR2 from the germline V gene are MNHEY and SVGAGI. The chain's CDR3 is CASSGDRGTGNTIYF. The DNA for the CDR3 is TGTGCCAGCAGTGGGGACAGGGGGACTGGAAACACCATATATTTT.

The J gene is TRBJ2-3, the V gene TRBV19, with 7 bases identical to TRBD1. CDR3 length equals 15 residues. Germline V gene lookup returns CDR1 LNHDA and CDR2 SQIVND (reference sequence). V gave up 5 bases and J gave up 2 bases; unmatched junction bases: 7. CDR3 sequence (DNA): TGTGCCAGTAGTCTCGGGACAGCAACCACAGATACGCAGTATTTT. It codes for CASSLGTATTDTQYF.

V gene TRBV7-2 combines with J gene TRBJ2-2; TRBD2 might be the D (7 bases). The CDR3 is 15 residues long. Deletions cut 5 bases from V and 6 bases from J, with 16 bases between. In germline, CDR1 is SGHTA, CDR2 FQGNSA. The CDR3 loop is CASSTPGGAPGELFF. CDR3 nucleotide sequence: TGTGCCAGCAGCACTCCGGGGGGCGCCCCCGGGGAGCTGTTTTTT.

As regards this clone: Its ends do not fully match the called genes, so a read error is possible. This chain connects TRBV11-3 to TRBJ2-3; no definite D call. The CDR3 consists of 12 residues. CDR1 SGHNT and CDR2 YENEEA come from the germline V gene. In DNA form, the CDR3 reads TGTGCCAGAAGCTTTTTGGGTGATACGCAGTATTTT. The encoded protein is CARSFLGDTQYF.

This chain joins TRBV11-3 and TRBJ2-1; D unresolved. There are 13 residues in the CDR3. Germline lookup yields CDR1 SGHNT and CDR2 YENEEA. V lost 0 bases and J lost 4, with 4 bases in between. CDR3: CASSLEGYNEQFF. CDR3 bases: TGTGCCAGCAGCTTAGAAGGTTACAATGAGCAGTTCTTC.

This chain joins TRBV25-1 and TRBJ1-1, with D possibly being TRBD1 (6 bases). Germline CDR1 reads MGHDK; CDR2 reads SYGVNS. V was shortened by 1 base and J by 1 base, with 13 bases between the two germline ends. The CDR3 contains 16 residues. The CDR3 protein is CASSEWGGGGNTEAFF. As DNA, the CDR3 is TGTGCCAGCAGTGAATGGGGGGGAGGGGGGAACACTGAAGCTTTCTTT.

The chain links TRBV6-5 to TRBJ1-2, with 7 bases lining up with TRBD1. CDR1 and CDR2 from the germline V gene are MNHEY and SVGAGI. The CDR3 runs 13 residues. The V gene end was trimmed by 5 bases and the J gene end by 7 bases; junction bases not matched to a gene: 7. The CDR3 loop is CASSLRQGGGYTF. CDR3 in DNA: TGTGCCAGCAGTCTCCGACAGGGCGGTGGCTACACCTTC.

V gene TRBV6-5 combines with J gene TRBJ1-1; tentatively, D is TRBD1 (5 bases). The CDR3 totals 15 residues. Trimming removed 0 bases at V and 8 bases at J, with 16 bases between. Germline CDR1 MNHEY, CDR2 SVGAGI. The CDR3 DNA is TGTGCCAGCAGTTACTCGACCCCAGGAAGGGGAGAAGCTTTCTTT. This encodes CASSYSTPGRGEAFF.

In its sample, this clone was seen once. The V call is TRBV11-2, the J call TRBJ1-1; D remains unclear. Germline V CDR1 and CDR2: SGHAT, FQNNGV. This CDR3 is 13 amino acids long. Trimming shortened V by 1 base and J by 2 bases, and 5 bases separated the two germline ends. For the CDR3, the DNA is TGTGCCAGCAGCTTAGGCAGTAACACTGAAGCTTTCTTT. This sequence encodes CASSLGSNTEAFF.

The chain links TRBV7-8 to TRBJ2-1; the match to TRBD1 covers 8 bases. The junction had 4 bases not matched to a gene; V was cut back by 2 bases and J by 7 bases. The CDR3 covers 14 residues. Germline V gene sequence: CDR1 SGHVS, CDR2 FQNEAQ. The CDR3 region has the DNA TGTGCCAGCAGCTTACTCCGGACAGGGAATGAGCAGTTCTTC. It is translated as CASSLLRTGNEQFF.

The chain recombines TRBV9 with TRBJ1-1; TRBD1 might be the D (5 bases). Per germline, CDR1 SGDLS and CDR2 YYNGEE. Trimming shortened V by 3 bases and J by 4 bases, and 16 bases separated the two germline ends. This CDR3 contains 15 residues. DNA of the CDR3: TGTGCCAGCAGCGCAAATACAGGCTTAGGCACTGAAGCTTTCTTT. Translated: CASSANTGLGTEAFF.

V gene TRBV18 combines with J gene TRBJ2-2; TRBD1 is a possible D gene (6 bases). Looked up from germline, CDR1 is KGHSH and CDR2 is LQKENI. V lost 4 bases to trimming and J lost 1 base, with 16 bases between them. The CDR3 totals 17 residues. CDR3 amino acids: CASSQGRGGLNTGELFF. In nucleotides, the CDR3 is TGTGCCAGCTCACAAGGCCGTGGGGGCTTGAACACCGGGGAGCTGTTTTTT.

The V and J genes are TRBV7-8 and TRBJ1-4; 7 bases are a match to TRBD1. The V and J ends lost 5 bases and 7 bases, in that order; junction bases with no gene match: 7. This CDR3 contains 14 residues. Per germline, CDR1 SGHVS and CDR2 FQNEAQ. As DNA, the CDR3 is TGTGCCAGCAGCGTAACAGGGGTGGGTGAAAAACTGTTTTTT. This gives the protein CASSVTGVGEKLFF.

V gene TRBV2 combines with J gene TRBJ2-3; D is ambiguous. Looked up from germline, CDR1 is SNHLY and CDR2 is FYNNEI. The length of the CDR3 is 14 residues. The V gene lost 4 bases and the J gene lost 2 bases, with 10 bases spanning the gap. Here the CDR3 DNA reads TGTGCCAGCAGTGTTAGTCGGGTCACAGATACGCAGTATTTT. Translation gives CASSVSRVTDTQYF.

For the CDR3, the DNA is TGTGCCAGCAACCGGGACAGGGGGCCTAATGAAAAACTGTTTTTT. Protein sequence: CASNRDRGPNEKLFF. This chain links TRBV2 with TRBJ1-4; 12 bases map to TRBD1. The CDR3 runs 15 residues. Germline CDR1 and CDR2: SNHLY and FYNNEI. Trimming took 7 bases from V and 3 from J; bases not matched to a gene: 3.

The chain is built from TRBV6-5 and TRBJ2-2; maybe TRBD2 (5 bases). CDR1 and CDR2 from the germline V gene are MNHEY and SVGAGI. The germline V and J ends were trimmed by 6 bases and 7 bases, with 15 bases remaining between them. The CDR3 totals 14 residues. The CDR3 is CASSQDGVSGELFF. The CDR3 nucleotides read TGTGCCAGCAGCCAGGACGGGGTGAGCGGGGAGCTGTTTTTT.

The chain links TRBV27 to TRBJ2-5; unclear D gene. V was clipped by 8 bases and J by 5 bases, with 15 bases between them. The CDR3 extends over 13 amino acids. Germline V gives CDR1 MNHEY, CDR2 SMNVEV (reference sequence). CDR3 nucleotide sequence: TGTGCCAGCGGAGAACTGGGCCGGGAGACCCAGTACTTC. Its protein is CASGELGRETQYF.

This clone appeared once. The chain recombines TRBV6-5 with TRBJ2-1, with D possibly TRBD1 on 6 matching bases. This CDR3 spans 13 amino acids. V gave up 7 bases and J gave up 8 bases, with 15 bases separating them. Germline CDR1 MNHEY, CDR2 SVGAGI. CDR3 loop: CASIRLGGDEQFF. The CDR3 nucleotides read TGTGCCAGCATACGCCTTGGGGGCGATGAGCAGTTCTTC.

The genes are TRBV28 and TRBJ1-2; D is unresolved. The CDR3 extends over 12 amino acids. CDR1 MDHEN and CDR2 SYDVKM come from the germline V gene. The V and J ends lost 7 bases and 1 base respectively, with 7 bases between them. Here the CDR3 DNA reads TGTGCCAGCACGTCCGTTAACTATGGCTACACCTTC. It is translated as CASTSVNYGYTF.

V and J are TRBV7-3 and TRBJ1-3, with D hard to call. Germline CDR1 SGHTA, CDR2 FQGTGA. Between the trimmed V and J ends, which lost 5 bases and 0 bases, there was a span of 8 bases. This CDR3 has 14 residues. The CDR3 protein is CASSLMGSGNTIYF. For the CDR3, the DNA is TGTGCCAGCAGCCTTATGGGCTCTGGAAACACCATATATTTT. Complete variable domain (other parts from reference TRBV7-3 and TRBJ1-3): GAGVSQTPSNKVTEKGKYVELRCDPISGHTALYWYRQSLGQGPEFLIYFQGTGAADDSGLPNDRFFAVRPEGSVSTLKIQRTERGDSAVYLCASSLMGSGNTIYFGEGSWLTVV.

V usage is TRBV7-9 and J usage is TRBJ2-3; weak D call: TRBD1 (6 bases). The CDR3 has 14 amino acids. Per the germline V gene, CDR1 is SEHNR and CDR2 is FQNEAQ (reference sequence). Between the trimmed V and J ends, which lost 4 bases and 4 bases, there was a span of 12 bases. The CDR3 reads CASSYRGSADTQYF. The CDR3 region has the DNA TGTGCCAGCAGCTATAGGGGGAGTGCAGATACGCAGTATTTT.

V and J are TRBV6-6 and TRBJ2-3; possibly TRBD1 for D (6 bases). V lost 2 bases to trimming and J lost 2 bases, with 11 bases between them. Per germline, CDR1 MNHNY and CDR2 SVGAGI (reference sequence). The CDR3 is made up of 15 amino acids. CDR3 nucleotides: TGTGCCAGCAGTTACCAGGCAGGGGACACAGATACGCAGTATTTT. As protein: CASSYQAGDTDTQYF.

This chain uses TRBV19 with TRBJ1-2; a possible D gene is TRBD1 (5 bases). From germline, CDR1 is LNHDA and CDR2 SQIVND (reference sequence). V was trimmed by 3 bases and J by 2 bases, leaving 10 bases between them. CDR3 size: 14 residues. Here the CDR3 DNA reads TGTGCCAGTAGTATCGGGACGGCGAACTATGGCTACACCTTC. This codes for CASSIGTANYGYTF. The full variable domain, with the rest looked up from reference TRBV19 and TRBJ1-2, is DGGITQSPKYLFRKEGQNVTLSCEQNLNHDAMYWYRQDPGQGLRLIYYSQIVNDFQKGDIAEGYSVSREKKESFPLTVTSAQKNPTAFYLCASSIGTANYGYTFGSGTRLTVV.

The chain combines TRBV9 with TRBJ2-7; 8 nucleotides match TRBD2. The J segment lost 3 bases and the V segment lost 4 bases, leaving 9 bases of the junction unmatched. CDR1 is SGDLS, CDR2 YYNGEE, per germline. This CDR3 is built from 15 residues. The CDR3 region has the DNA TGTGCCAGCAGCTTAACTAGCGGACTCTACTACGAGCAGTACTTC. This translates into CASSLTSGLYYEQYF.

The V call is TRBV25-1, the J call TRBJ1-2; 7 nucleotides align to TRBD1. Losses at the gene ends were 4 bases for V and 4 bases for J; bases not matched to a gene: 6. Germline loops: CDR1 MGHDK, CDR2 SYGVNS. CDR3 size: 14 residues. The CDR3 is CASSVPGQSYGYTF. The CDR3 DNA reads as TGTGCCAGCAGTGTTCCGGGACAGTCCTATGGCTACACCTTC.